This T cell receptor (beta chain) stems from a study of T cell responses to AZD1222 COVID-19 vaccine. Study details: Pooled together were second doses at about 4 or about 12 weeks. Study outcomes and limitations: Donors were mostly white British, more females; clonal diversity possibly underestimated. The study sampled repertoires only after the peak T cell response.

The protocol was immunoSEQ multiplex PCR, while the TCRdb copy is restricted to in-frame clones and leaves out a portion. The data show 100,000 to 150,000 clones, approximately 85% seen once. Of note for this clone: Its antigen is still unknown.

The CDR3 covers 15 residues. Trimming removed 4 bases from V and 5 bases from J; junction bases left unmatched: 6. Per the germline V gene, CDR1 is LGHDT and CDR2 is YNNKEL (reference sequence). The chain is built from TRBV3-1 (or the pseudogene TRBV3-2) and TRBJ2-3; the match to TRBD2 covers 10 bases. The origin of this receptor is an adult in good health. This specimen consisted of peripheral blood, obtained on day 0 of AZD1222 vaccination. The CDR3 loop reads CASSRKRGGGDTQYF. CDR3 DNA: TGTGCCAGCAGCCGGAAGCGGGGGGGAGGAGATACGCAGTATTTT.